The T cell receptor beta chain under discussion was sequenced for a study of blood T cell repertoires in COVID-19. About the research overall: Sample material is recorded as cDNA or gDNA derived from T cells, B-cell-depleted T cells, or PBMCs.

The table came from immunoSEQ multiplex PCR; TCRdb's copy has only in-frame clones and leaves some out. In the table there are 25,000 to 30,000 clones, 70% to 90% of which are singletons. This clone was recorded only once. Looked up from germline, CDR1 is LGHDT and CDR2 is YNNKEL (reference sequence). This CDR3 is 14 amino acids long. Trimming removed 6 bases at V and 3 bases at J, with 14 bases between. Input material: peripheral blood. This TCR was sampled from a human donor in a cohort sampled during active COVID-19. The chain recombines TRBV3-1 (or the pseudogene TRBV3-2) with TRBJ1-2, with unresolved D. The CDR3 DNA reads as TGTGCCAGCAGTCGTACCCAGGAGGACTATGGCTACACCTTC. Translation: CASSRTQEDYGYTF.